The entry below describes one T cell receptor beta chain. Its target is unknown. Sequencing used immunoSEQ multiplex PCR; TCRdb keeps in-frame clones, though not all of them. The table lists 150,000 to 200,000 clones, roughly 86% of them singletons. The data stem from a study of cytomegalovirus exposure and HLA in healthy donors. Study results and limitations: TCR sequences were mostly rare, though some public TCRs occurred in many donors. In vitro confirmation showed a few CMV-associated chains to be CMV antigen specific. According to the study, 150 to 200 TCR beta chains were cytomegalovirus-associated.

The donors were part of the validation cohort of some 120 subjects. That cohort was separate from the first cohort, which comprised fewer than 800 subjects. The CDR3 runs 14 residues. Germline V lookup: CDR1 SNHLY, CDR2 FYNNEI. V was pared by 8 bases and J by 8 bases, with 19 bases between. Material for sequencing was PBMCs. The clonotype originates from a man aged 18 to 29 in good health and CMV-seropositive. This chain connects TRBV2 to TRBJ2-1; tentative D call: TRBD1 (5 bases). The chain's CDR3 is CASATGTRNYEQFF. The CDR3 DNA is TGTGCCAGCGCTACAGGTACCCGAAACTATGAGCAGTTCTTC.